The 13 T cell receptor beta chains below come from one sample, sequenced in a study of blood T cell repertoires in COVID-19 (dated by TCRdb to the early 2020s). The library was produced with the immunoSEQ multiplex PCR assay. TCRdb retrieved this table from immuneACCESS and kept in-frame rearrangements only. Not all clones are present; in checked studies, unresolved V genes account for under half, and no reason is known for the remainder. The sample table records about 320,000 clones; 65% to 90% of these occur just once. The biggest ten clones account for roughly a tenth of the sample. Material: PBMCs or T cells enriched from blood (not recorded which). The receptors were gathered from a woman between 18 and 29 years old who had recovered from COVID-19.

The chain couples TRBV12-1 to TRBJ2-2; the listed D gene, TRBD2, was not tested against the DNA. TRBV12-1 is a pseudogene. The CDR3 extends over 19 amino acids. The CDR3 region has the DNA TGTGCCAGCAGCTTTCCGGCCCTACCTAGCGGGGGGGCATCCGGGGAGCTGTTTTTT. Translating it yields CASSFPALPSGGASGELFF.

This clone has only a few counts. The V and J genes are TRBV5-1 and TRBJ1-2, with 8 bases that match TRBD1. This CDR3 contains 15 residues. Germline V gives CDR1 SGHRS, CDR2 YFSETQ. Trimming removed 4 bases from V and 1 base from J; junction bases left unmatched: 6. The CDR3 loop is CASSLGQGVNYGYTF. The CDR3 nucleotides read TGCGCCAGCAGCCTAGGACAGGGAGTTAACTATGGCTACACCTTC.

The CDR3 spells CASSFHEFAGEQYF. Here the CDR3 DNA reads TGTGCCAGCAGCTTTCATGAATTCGCCGGCGAGCAGTACTTC. This sequence joins TRBV7-2 and TRBJ2-7; D not resolved. V lost 3 bases to trimming and J lost 6 bases, with 15 bases between them. The CDR3 has 14 amino acids. Germline V CDR1 and CDR2: SGHTA, FQGNSA.

CDR3 bases: TGTGCCAGCAGCTTAGAACTCTATGGCTACACCTTC. This encodes CASSLELYGYTF. V and J are TRBV7-9 and TRBJ1-2; no reliable D call. CDR1 SEHNR and CDR2 FQNEAQ come from the germline V gene (reference sequence). Trimming took off 1 base at V and 4 bases at J, with 4 bases between the two ends. CDR3 length: 12 residues.

This clone is a singleton in its sample. The V call is TRBV30, the J call TRBJ2-7, with TRBD1 as a possible D gene (6 bases). Germline-derived CDR1 and CDR2 are GTSNPN and SVGIG (reference sequence). V lost 2 bases to trimming and J lost 3 bases, with 11 bases between them. The CDR3 runs to 13 residues. The CDR3 bases are TGTGCCTGGAGTACTGGACAGCGCTACGAGCAGTACTTC. As protein: CAWSTGQRYEQYF.

This clone has just one count. The V gene is TRBV18, the J gene TRBJ1-1; 7 bases agree with TRBD1. CDR3 length: 15 residues. Germline CDR1 reads KGHSH; CDR2 reads LQKENI. With 4 bases clipped from V and 0 bases from J, the junction kept 5 bases outside the gene matches. CDR3 sequence: CASSLQGPLNTEAFF. The DNA for the CDR3 is TGTGCCAGCTCACTACAGGGGCCTTTGAACACTGAAGCTTTCTTT.

This clone was observed a single time. The chain uses TRBV4-1 and TRBJ2-7, with 8 bases lining up with TRBD1. The CDR3 consists of 15 residues. Trimming at V came to 5 bases and at J to 2 bases, leaving 8 bases not matched to a gene. Per germline, CDR1 MGHRA and CDR2 YSYEKL. The CDR3 region has the DNA TGCGCCAGCAGCGACCGGGGGACAGGAGCCTACGAGCAGTACTTC. Its protein is CASSDRGTGAYEQYF.

The chain joins TRBV5-1 to TRBJ1-6; TRBD1 matches 7 bases. Germline V gene sequence: CDR1 SGHRS, CDR2 YFSETQ. Trimming cost V 4 bases and J 5 bases; bases outside gene matches: 6. The CDR3 contains 15 residues. Here the CDR3 reads CASSPDGTDNSPLHF. CDR3 nucleotide sequence: TGCGCCAGCAGCCCCGACGGGACAGATAATTCACCCCTCCACTTT.

Here the CDR3 reads CSADRARGDYGYTF. The CDR3 nucleotides read TGCAGCGCCGACCGCGCCAGGGGGGACTATGGCTACACCTTC. The gene calls are TRBV29-1 and TRBJ1-2, with TRBD1 matching 7 bases. The junction had 11 bases not matched to a gene; V was cut back by 7 bases and J by 3 bases. This CDR3 has 14 amino acids. Germline CDR1 SQVTM, CDR2 ANQGSEA.

This sequence joins TRBV11-2 and TRBJ2-5; 8 bases fit TRBD2. CDR3 length: 17 residues. Germline V gene sequence: CDR1 SGHAT, CDR2 FQNNGV. V was pared by 7 bases and J by 2 bases, with 15 bases of the junction left unmatched. CDR3 amino acids: CASTPTGGSGIQETQYF. For the CDR3, the DNA is TGTGCCAGCACCCCAACGGGCGGTAGCGGGATTCAAGAGACCCAGTACTTC.

The chain employs TRBV20-1 and TRBJ2-7, with TRBD2 identical over 11 bases. The CDR3 length is 14 residues. V lost 3 bases and J lost 4; bases outside the gene matches: 5. Germline V gene lookup returns CDR1 DFQATT and CDR2 SNEGSKA (reference sequence). The CDR3 coding sequence is TGCAGTGCTAGTCTCTCTAGCGGGAGGTACGAGCAGTACTTC. As protein: CSASLSSGRYEQYF.

This chain connects TRBV18 to TRBJ1-3; 8 nucleotides line up with TRBD1. This CDR3 region has 15 residues. Germline CDR1 reads KGHSH; CDR2 reads LQKENI. V lost 3 bases, J lost 8 bases, and 9 bases stayed unmatched. The CDR3 DNA is TGTGCCAGCTCACCCCTGGGCAGGGGGCGGCACACCATATATTTT. Amino acids: CASSPLGRGRHTIYF. The variable domain in full, completed from reference TRBV18 and TRBJ1-3, reads NAGVMQNPRHLVRRRGQEARLRCSPMKGHSHVYWYRQLPEEGLKFMVYLQKENIIDESGMPKERFSAEFPKEGPSILRIQQVVRGDSAAYFCASSPLGRGRHTIYFGEGSWLTVV.

This chain uses TRBV7-8 with TRBJ2-7; D may be TRBD1 (6 bases). The V and J ends lost 5 bases and 6 bases respectively, with 26 bases between them. Germline CDR1 SGHVS, CDR2 FQNEAQ. This CDR3 has 17 residues. Here the CDR3 DNA reads TGTGCCAGCAGCACCCCCCCTCCAGGGGCGTTCCCCGGCGAGCAGTACTTC. Its protein product is CASSTPPPGAFPGEQYF.